The present entry profiles one TCR beta chain with its context. These data belong to a study of cytomegalovirus exposure and HLA in healthy donors. PCR involved 60 Vbeta and 13 Jbeta primers. Assay: immunoSEQ multiplex PCR; the TCRdb copy retains only in-frame clones and omits some. The table shows roughly 130,000 clones, with approximately 81% occurring only once. The V and J ends lost 2 bases and 3 bases respectively, with 20 bases between them. The CDR3 has 17 residues. Germline V gives CDR1 MNHNS, CDR2 SASEGT. The chain uses TRBV6-1 and TRBJ2-7; perhaps TRBD1 as D (5 bases). This TCR came from a man aged 18 to 30 in good health and CMV-seronegative. Sequenced sample: PBMCs. The CDR3 DNA reads TGTGCCAGCAGTGAATACCCGTCGGCAGGGTATAACTACGAGCAGTACTTC. Encoded protein: CASSEYPSAGYNYEQYF.